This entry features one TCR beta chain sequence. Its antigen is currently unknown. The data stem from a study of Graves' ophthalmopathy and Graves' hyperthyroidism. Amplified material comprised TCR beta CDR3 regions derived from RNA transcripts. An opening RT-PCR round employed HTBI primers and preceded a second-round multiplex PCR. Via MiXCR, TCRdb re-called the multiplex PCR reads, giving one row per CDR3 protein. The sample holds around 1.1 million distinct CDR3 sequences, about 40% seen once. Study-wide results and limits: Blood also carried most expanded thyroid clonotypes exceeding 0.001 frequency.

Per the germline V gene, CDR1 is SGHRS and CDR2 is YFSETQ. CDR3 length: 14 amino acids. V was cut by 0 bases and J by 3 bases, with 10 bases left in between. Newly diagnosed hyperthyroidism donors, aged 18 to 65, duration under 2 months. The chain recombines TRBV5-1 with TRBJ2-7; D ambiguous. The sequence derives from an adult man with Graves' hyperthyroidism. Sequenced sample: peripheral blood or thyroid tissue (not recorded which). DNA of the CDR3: TGCGCCAGCAGCTTGGATGTAGATAACTACGAGCAGTACTTC. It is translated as CASSLDVDNYEQYF.